This T cell receptor beta chain was recorded in a study of blood T cell repertoires in COVID-19. Study overall: The cDNA or gDNA used as material had been derived from T cells, B-cell-depleted T cells, or PBMCs.

The CDR3 sequence is 16 residues long. Germline lookup yields CDR1 SGHAT and CDR2 FQNNGV. The V gene end was trimmed by 5 bases and the J gene end by 6 bases; junction bases not matched to a gene: 13. In the source study's methods: By means of reference gene primer amplification, nucleated cell counts were estimated. Data came from immunoSEQ multiplex PCR; TCRdb stores just in-frame clones and leaves some out. V and J calls and clone size are as listed in that table; D and trimming were resolved from the DNA. Of 95,000 to 100,000 clones listed, approximately 92% are singletons. This receptor was obtained from a man aged 50 or older with active COVID-19. The sequencing sample was made of peripheral blood. The chain uses TRBV11-2 and TRBJ2-1; TRBD2 agrees at 7 bases. The CDR3 spells CASSPFKGGWGNEQFF. CDR3 bases: TGTGCCAGCAGCCCCTTTAAGGGAGGGTGGGGCAATGAGCAGTTCTTC. Variable domain in full (rest from reference TRBV11-2 and TRBJ2-1): EAGVAQSPRYKIIEKRQSVAFWCNPISGHATLYWYQQILGQGPKLLIQFQNNGVVDDSQLPKDRFSAERLKGVDSTLKIQPAKLEDSAVYLCASSPFKGGWGNEQFFGPGTRLTVL.